The 29 T cell receptor beta chains given below trace back to one sample, sequenced in a study of blood T cell repertoires in COVID-19 (dated by TCRdb to the early 2020s). To prepare the library, the immunoSEQ multiplex PCR assay was applied. TCRdb stores this immuneACCESS table with in-frame sequences only. Part of the clones is absent; in the studies checked, under half of the shortfall reflects unresolved V genes, and no reason is known for the rest. In all, the sample holds over 100,000 clones, and about 89% of those were seen once. The biggest ten clones account for approximately 4.5% of the sample. The sample was peripheral blood. The receptors shown here come from a man in his sixties with COVID-19, enrolled during active disease.

The chain links TRBV10-2 to TRBJ1-4; TRBD1 might be the D (6 bases). The germline gives CDR1 WSHSY, CDR2 SAAADI. The CDR3 loop spans 13 amino acids. V was pared by 5 bases and J by 8 bases, with 12 bases between. This CDR3 reads CASSTQGGEKLFF. In nucleotides, the CDR3 is TGCGCCAGCAGTACACAGGGAGGGGAAAAACTGTTTTTT.

The chain has TRBV2 and TRBJ2-6; tentatively, D is TRBD2 (7 bases). The ends were cut back, 3 bases at V and 4 bases at J, with 16 bases in the middle. CDR3 length equals 17 residues. The germline gives CDR1 SNHLY, CDR2 FYNNEI. The CDR3 bases are TGTGCCAGCAGTGAGCCACAGGGAGGGTCAGGGGCCAACGTCCTGACTTTC. This gives the protein CASSEPQGGSGANVLTF. The whole variable domain, filled in from reference TRBV2 and TRBJ2-6, reads EPEVTQTPSHQVTQMGQEVILRCVPISNHLYFYWYRQILGQKVEFLVSFYNNEISEKSEIFDDQFSVERPDGSNFTLKIRSTKLEDSAMYFCASSEPQGGSGANVLTFGAGSRLTVL.

The chain employs TRBV7-9 and TRBJ2-7; 9 bases agree with TRBD1. From germline, CDR1 is SEHNR and CDR2 FQNEAQ (reference sequence). The V and J ends lost 9 bases and 3 bases, in that order; junction bases with no gene match: 6. The CDR3 runs 13 residues. CDR3 DNA sequence: TGTGCCAGTGGGACAGGGCTAAACTACGAGCAGTACTTC. Translated, it gives CASGTGLNYEQYF.

V gene TRBV9 combines with J gene TRBJ2-3; 10 bases line up with TRBD1. Germline lookup yields CDR1 SGDLS and CDR2 YYNGEE. There are 14 residues in the CDR3. V lost 3 bases, J lost 3 bases, and 1 base stayed unmatched. CDR3: CASSGDRGTDTQYF. The CDR3 bases are TGTGCCAGCAGCGGGGACAGGGGAACAGATACGCAGTATTTT.

The chain combines TRBV6-2 or TRBV6-3 with TRBJ1-3; 8 bases are shared with TRBD1. The CDR3 runs to 17 residues. CDR1 is MNHEY and CDR2 is SVGEGT in the germline V gene. Trimming cost V 4 bases and J 0 bases; bases outside gene matches: 8. CDR3: CASSSFPGQDSGNTIYF. CDR3 in DNA: TGTGCCAGCAGTTCCTTCCCGGGACAGGACTCTGGAAACACCATATATTTT.

This chain joins TRBV4-3 and TRBJ1-3; TRBD1 might be the D (6 bases). Trimming removed 1 base from V and 2 bases from J, with 12 bases in between. Germline values: CDR1 LGHNA, CDR2 YSLEER. The CDR3 totals 16 residues. The CDR3 nucleotides are TGCGCCAGCAGCCAAGGGGGGCAGGGGACTGGAAACACCATATATTTT. Translation: CASSQGGQGTGNTIYF.

The chain uses TRBV14 and TRBJ1-2; D possibly corresponds to TRBD1 (6 bases). The CDR3 runs 15 residues. Germline V CDR1 and CDR2: SGHDN, FVKESK. Trimming removed 3 bases from V and 4 bases from J, with 15 bases in between. The CDR3 loop is CASSHSLRDTYGYTF. In DNA form, the CDR3 reads TGTGCCAGCAGCCATTCTCTCCGGGACACCTATGGCTACACCTTC.

This clone has more than one count but fewer than ten. This sequence joins TRBV6-2 or TRBV6-3 and TRBJ1-3; D remains ambiguous. V gave up 4 bases and J gave up 4 bases, with 8 bases separating them. This CDR3 region has 13 residues. Germline V gene sequence: CDR1 MNHEY, CDR2 SVGEGT. CDR3 DNA: TGTGCCAGCAGTTTAGCCGCGGGAAACACCATATATTTT. Its protein product is CASSLAAGNTIYF.

The chain employs TRBV7-9 and TRBJ2-3; D is undetermined. Germline V lookup: CDR1 SEHNR, CDR2 FQNEAQ (reference sequence). Trimming cost V 10 bases and J 2 bases, with 13 bases left between them. The CDR3 consists of 13 residues. The CDR3: CATFGATTDTQYF. Written as DNA, the CDR3 is TGTGCCACTTTCGGAGCAACCACAGATACGCAGTATTTT.

This rearrangement joins TRBV7-2 to TRBJ2-1; D remains unclear. Trimming shortened V by 5 bases and J by 6 bases, and 5 bases separated the two germline ends. The germline CDR1 and CDR2 sequences are SGHTA and FQGNSA. The CDR3 runs 11 residues. The CDR3 DNA is TGTGCCAGCAGCGAGGCCAATGAGCAGTTCTTC. It specifies CASSEANEQFF.

The rearrangement uses TRBV27 and TRBJ2-2; TRBD2 matches at 15 bases. The junction had 7 bases not matched to a gene; V was cut back by 6 bases and J by 5 bases. Germline lookup yields CDR1 MNHEY and CDR2 SMNVEV (reference sequence). The CDR3 sequence is 17 residues long. DNA for the CDR3: TGTGCCAGCAGAAGAGGACTAGCGGGGGGGAAGACCGGGGAGCTGTTTTTT. It translates to CASRRGLAGGKTGELFF.

V and J are TRBV6-5 and TRBJ2-7; maybe TRBD2 (5 bases). This CDR3 contains 16 residues. Trimming took 2 bases from V and 1 from J, leaving 15 bases between them. Germline V CDR1 and CDR2: MNHEY, SVGAGI. CDR3 sequence: CASSYLSGRTSYEQYF. Written as DNA, the CDR3 is TGTGCCAGCAGTTACCTTTCGGGGAGAACGTCCTACGAGCAGTACTTC.

Only one count was recorded for this clone. The V call is TRBV28, the J call TRBJ1-2, with TRBD1 as a possible D gene (6 bases). The germline V gene encodes CDR1 MDHEN and CDR2 SYDVKM. Trimming took off 2 bases at V and 4 bases at J, with 11 bases between the two ends. The CDR3 is made up of 14 amino acids. The CDR3 spells CASSLAGAGYGYTF. The CDR3 nucleotides read TGTGCCAGCAGTTTAGCAGGGGCCGGCTATGGCTACACCTTC.

The chain carries TRBV4-1 and TRBJ1-1; D may be TRBD1 (5 bases). V lost 1 base and J lost 1, with 16 bases in between. Germline CDR1 and CDR2: MGHRA and YSYEKL. The CDR3 consists of 17 residues. CDR3 in amino acids: CASSQGVFGQANTEAFF. Here the CDR3 DNA reads TGCGCCAGCAGCCAAGGAGTTTTCGGACAAGCGAACACTGAAGCTTTCTTT.

The chain recombines TRBV2 with TRBJ1-5, with D unclear. Trimming cost V 1 base and J 0 bases, with 4 bases left between them. From germline, CDR1 is SNHLY and CDR2 FYNNEI. The length of the CDR3 is 14 residues. The CDR3: CASSEVSSNQPQHF. The CDR3 DNA reads TGTGCCAGCAGTGAAGTGAGTAGCAATCAGCCCCAGCATTTT. Full variable domain (remainder filled in from reference TRBV2 and TRBJ1-5): EPEVTQTPSHQVTQMGQEVILRCVPISNHLYFYWYRQILGQKVEFLVSFYNNEISEKSEIFDDQFSVERPDGSNFTLKIRSTKLEDSAMYFCASSEVSSNQPQHFGDGTRLSIL.

CDR3 residues: CASSPGTLVTEAFF. The CDR3 DNA sequence: TGCGCCAGCAGCCCCGGGACACTGGTGACTGAAGCTTTCTTT. The genes are TRBV5-1 and TRBJ1-1, with D maybe TRBD1 (6 bases). The CDR3 sequence is 14 residues long. The germline V and J ends were trimmed by 4 bases and 5 bases, with 15 bases remaining between them. Germline-derived CDR1 and CDR2 are SGHRS and YFSETQ.

The CDR3, as DNA: TGTGCCAGCAGCATCAGACAGGGGATGTATGGCTACACCTTC. Its protein product is CASSIRQGMYGYTF. The gene calls are TRBV6-2 or TRBV6-3 and TRBJ1-2; 8 bases align to TRBD1. Germline lookup yields CDR1 MNHEY and CDR2 SVGEGT. V shed 6 bases and J 5 bases; nucleotides not matched to a gene: 8. The CDR3 extends over 14 amino acids.

The rearrangement joins TRBV5-1 to TRBJ1-1; 7 positions match TRBD1. CDR1 and CDR2 from the germline V gene are SGHRS and YFSETQ. After removal of 3 bases from V and 4 bases from J, the junction contained 9 bases not matched to a gene. The CDR3 consists of 15 residues. The CDR3 is CASSSRDSTITEAFF. CDR3 coding DNA: TGCGCCAGCAGCTCCCGGGACAGCACTATCACTGAAGCTTTCTTT. Full variable domain (remainder filled in from reference TRBV5-1 and TRBJ1-1): KAGVTQTPRYLIKTRGQQVTLSCSPISGHRSVSWYQQTPGQGLQFLFEYFSETQRNKGNFPGRFSGRQFSNSRSEMNVSTLELGDSALYLCASSSRDSTITEAFFGQGTRLTVV.

The chain joins TRBV3-1 (or the pseudogene TRBV3-2) to TRBJ1-1; TRBD1 is a possible D gene (5 bases). V lost 3 bases and J lost 4, with 12 bases in between. The CDR3 totals 14 residues. Germline CDR1 LGHDT, CDR2 YNNKEL (reference sequence). In nucleotides, the CDR3 is TGTGCCAGCAGCCACGTCGCAGGGCTCACTGAAGCTTTCTTT. As protein: CASSHVAGLTEAFF.

The chain is built from TRBV28 and TRBJ1-1; D remains unclear. The germline gives CDR1 MDHEN, CDR2 SYDVKM. This CDR3 region has 13 residues. V lost 10 bases to trimming and J lost 1 base, with 13 bases between them. The CDR3 DNA reads TGTGCCACCATTGCCGGGAAGAACACTGAAGCTTTCTTT. It specifies CATIAGKNTEAFF.

The chain uses TRBV7-9 and TRBJ2-1, with unresolved D. V was cut by 10 bases and J by 0 bases, with 10 bases left in between. This CDR3 comprises 13 residues. Germline CDR1 and CDR2: SEHNR and FQNEAQ (reference sequence). CDR3 in DNA: TGTGCCACCCTTCCCAGCTCCTACAATGAGCAGTTCTTC. Residues: CATLPSSYNEQFF.

CDR3 sequence (DNA): TGCAGCGTTGAAGATTGGCAGGGACTGGGAAACTATGGCTACACCTTC. Translating gives CSVEDWQGLGNYGYTF. The rearrangement joins TRBV29-1 to TRBJ1-2, with D possibly TRBD1 on 5 matching bases. The CDR3 is made up of 16 amino acids. The germline V gene has CDR1 SQVTM and CDR2 ANQGSEA. Trimming removed 0 bases at V and 2 bases at J, with 16 bases between.

The rearrangement uses TRBV7-3 and TRBJ1-3, with D hard to call. The length of the CDR3 is 14 residues. With 0 bases removed from V and 4 bases from J, the gap between germline ends came to 7 bases. Looked up from germline, CDR1 is SGHTA and CDR2 is FQGTGA. CDR3 loop: CASSLTPRGNTIYF. In DNA form, the CDR3 reads TGTGCCAGCAGCTTAACCCCCAGAGGAAACACCATATATTTT.

The chain carries TRBV12-3 or TRBV12-4 and TRBJ2-7, with D possibly matching TRBD2 (6 bases). Trimming took off 6 bases at V and 13 bases at J, with 22 bases between the two ends. The CDR3 has 13 residues. In DNA, the CDR3 is TGTGCCAGCAGCTCATACCGGGACTTACCGACTTACTTC. Protein product: CASSSYRDLPTYF.

This chain uses TRBV6-5 with TRBJ2-7; 10 bases align to TRBD1. Losses at the gene ends were 4 bases for V and 3 bases for J; bases not matched to a gene: 0. The CDR3 consists of 13 residues. Germline-derived CDR1 and CDR2 are MNHEY and SVGAGI. CDR3 protein: CASSWTGGYEQYF. DNA for the CDR3: TGTGCCAGCAGTTGGACAGGGGGCTACGAGCAGTACTTC.

The chain has TRBV10-3 and TRBJ2-7; D possibly corresponds to TRBD2 (6 bases). The CDR3 is 13 amino acids. Germline V gives CDR1 ENHRY, CDR2 SYGVKD. The V end was cut by 4 bases, the J end by 4 bases, with 11 bases between. CDR3 nucleotide sequence: TGTGCCATCAGTGCGTATGGGGGGTACGAGCAGTACTTC. The encoded protein is CAISAYGGYEQYF.

V is TRBV5-1 and J is TRBJ1-1, with 7 bases matching TRBD1. After removal of 4 bases from V and 5 bases from J, the junction contained 8 bases not matched to a gene. The CDR3 loop spans 14 amino acids. CDR1 is SGHRS and CDR2 is YFSETQ in the germline V gene. The DNA for the CDR3 is TGCGCCAGCAGCCCGGAACAGGGGCCGACTGAAGCTTTCTTT. Translating gives CASSPEQGPTEAFF.

J is TRBJ2-7 and V is TRBV10-3; TRBD1 is a possible D gene (5 bases). With 0 bases removed from V and 5 bases from J, the gap between germline ends came to 26 bases. Germline V gene lookup returns CDR1 ENHRY and CDR2 SYGVKD. The CDR3 spans 19 residues. CDR3 nucleotides: TGTGCCATCAGTGAGTCGTTCGGCCTCCAGCAGGGTATCGGCGACGAGCAGTACTTC. This translates into CAISESFGLQQGIGDEQYF.

V and J are TRBV6-5 and TRBJ1-1, with unresolved D. Per germline, CDR1 MNHEY and CDR2 SVGAGI. The CDR3 loop spans 11 amino acids. The V gene lost 7 bases and the J gene lost 6 bases, with 9 bases spanning the gap. CDR3 coding DNA: TGTGCCAGCACGGAGAGGCCTGAAGCTTTCTTT. Its protein product is CASTERPEAFF.